The 7 T cell receptor beta chains in this list originate from one sample, sequenced in a study of blood T cells in healthy people across ages. A second about 7 to 11 cycle PCR used barcoded and J-beta primers. TCRdb ran MiXCR on the 5' RACE reads and lists one entry per CDR3 protein. The table has over 1,200,000 distinct CDR3 sequences, approximately 59% seen once; the top ten hold 6.5% to 8.5%. The sample taken for sequencing was blood. Receptors originate from a man aged 18-30 years in good health.

The chain employs TRBV12-3 or TRBV12-4 and TRBJ2-7; weak D call: TRBD2 (5 bases). V was trimmed by 2 bases and J by 1 base, leaving 12 bases between them. The CDR3 has 15 residues. This chain's CDR3 is CASSLRGSRSYEQYF. The DNA of the CDR3 is TGTGCCAGCAGTTTAAGAGGGAGTCGGTCCTACGAGCAGTACTTC.

V gene TRBV2 combines with J gene TRBJ2-1, with 8 positions matching TRBD1. Germline CDR1 is SNHLY and CDR2 is FYNNEI. Losses at the gene ends were 9 bases for V and 3 bases for J; bases not matched to a gene: 4. The CDR3 covers 13 residues. CDR3 region: CARQGENYNEQFF. The CDR3, as DNA: TGTGCCAGACAGGGGGAGAACTACAATGAGCAGTTCTTC.

The gene calls are TRBV6-6 and TRBJ2-7; TRBD1 matches 7 bases. CDR3 length equals 14 residues. Germline lookup yields CDR1 MNHNY and CDR2 SVGAGI (reference sequence). V was pared by 5 bases and J by 7 bases, with 11 bases of the junction left unmatched. CDR3 coding DNA: TGTGCCAGCAGTGGGACAGCGAGTATTGTGGAGCAGTACTTC. This codes for CASSGTASIVEQYF.

This clonotype has a handful of counts. As DNA, the CDR3 is TGTGCCATCAGTGAGTCCGGGACAGCCCAAGAGACCCAGTACTTC. It is translated as CAISESGTAQETQYF. V and J are TRBV10-3 and TRBJ2-5; 7 positions match TRBD1. CDR3 size: 15 residues. V was clipped by 0 bases and J by 1 base; unmatched bases: 2. Germline CDR1 and CDR2: ENHRY and SYGVKD.

The CDR3 is CASTGKGTEAFF. The CDR3 bases are TGCGCCAGCACAGGTAAGGGCACTGAAGCTTTCTTT. This chain links TRBV4-1 with TRBJ1-1, with D uncertain. This CDR3 region has 12 residues. The V end was cut by 7 bases, the J end by 4 bases, with 10 bases between. CDR1 and CDR2 (germline): MGHRA, YSYEKL.

The chain links TRBV5-1 to TRBJ2-7, with 13 bases matching TRBD2. Germline CDR1 reads SGHRS; CDR2 reads YFSETQ. The CDR3 runs to 16 residues. The trim removed 0 bases at V and 4 bases at J, leaving 4 bases unmatched. CDR3 nucleotide sequence: TGCGCCAGCAGCTTGGGGACTAGCGGGAGAGAATACGAGCAGTACTTC. As protein: CASSLGTSGREYEQYF.

In its sample, this clonotype was seen once. The gene calls are TRBV20-1 and TRBJ2-1; D may be TRBD1 (5 bases). The CDR3 has 12 residues. The germline V gene encodes CDR1 DFQATT and CDR2 SNEGSKA (reference sequence). V gave up 3 bases and J gave up 6 bases, with 9 bases separating them. CDR3 in amino acids: CSASGDSNEQFF. CDR3 in DNA: TGCAGTGCTAGCGGAGACAGCAATGAGCAGTTCTTC.